The 9 T cell receptor beta chains presented below share a single source sample, sequenced in a study of shared clonotypes between healthy human individuals. TCRdb's copy holds only in-frame clones and misses some; the assay was immunoSEQ multiplex PCR. The sample includes about 680,000 clones, less than 80% seen only once; the top ten take around 2%. The specimen sequenced was memory CD4+ T cells sorted from blood. Subset given: CD45RA-negative fraction. Receptors originate from a woman in her thirties in good health.

The chain links TRBV7-2 to TRBJ1-4; weak D call: TRBD1 (6 bases). This CDR3 has 15 amino acids. Germline CDR1 SGHTA, CDR2 FQGNSA. Trimming left V 4 bases short and J 8 bases short, with 17 bases between. CDR3 coding DNA: TGTGCCAGCAGCTCACAGGGAGGGGGAAGGGAAAAACTGTTTTTT. It specifies CASSSQGGGREKLFF.

This rearrangement joins TRBV28 to TRBJ1-2; possibly TRBD1 for D (6 bases). This CDR3 is built from 14 residues. Germline values: CDR1 MDHEN, CDR2 SYDVKM. V lost 6 bases, J lost 8 bases, and 19 bases lay in between. The CDR3 reads CASRPPQGPGGYTF. The CDR3 nucleotides are TGTGCCAGCAGGCCACCTCAGGGGCCGGGCGGCTACACCTTC.

The chain links TRBV19 to TRBJ2-3; the D gene is possibly TRBD1 (6 bases). The CDR3 covers 18 residues. V dropped 1 base and J dropped 2 bases, with 19 bases sitting between them. Germline V gives CDR1 LNHDA, CDR2 SQIVND (reference sequence). The CDR3 reads CASSIGSGTGIITDTQYF. The CDR3 nucleotides read TGTGCCAGTAGTATAGGGTCAGGTACAGGGATTATCACAGATACGCAGTATTTT.

At least ten counts were recorded for this clone. The CDR3 loop reads CASSLGPVSYEQYF. In DNA, the CDR3 is TGTGCCAGCAGCTTAGGGCCGGTTTCCTACGAGCAGTACTTC. The V gene is TRBV11-2, the J gene TRBJ2-7; D is undetermined. Trimming shortened V by 1 base and J by 1 base, and 8 bases separated the two germline ends. The CDR3 has 14 amino acids. Looked up from germline, CDR1 is SGHAT and CDR2 is FQNNGV. Full variable domain (remainder filled in from reference TRBV11-2 and TRBJ2-7): EAGVAQSPRYKIIEKRQSVAFWCNPISGHATLYWYQQILGQGPKLLIQFQNNGVVDDSQLPKDRFSAERLKGVDSTLKIQPAKLEDSAVYLCASSLGPVSYEQYFGPGTRLTVT.

This chain uses TRBV5-6 with TRBJ1-4; no clear D. Trimming shortened V by 4 bases and J by 0 bases, and 7 bases separated the two germline ends. This CDR3 contains 14 residues. Germline lookup yields CDR1 SGHDT and CDR2 YYEEEE. The CDR3 sequence: CASSLWATNEKLFF. Written as DNA, the CDR3 is TGTGCCAGCAGCCTTTGGGCAACTAATGAAAAACTGTTTTTT.

CDR3 nucleotides: TGTGCCAGGGGGCAGAACAATGAGCAGTTCTTC. It yields the protein CARGQNNEQFF. The V gene is TRBV19, the J gene TRBJ2-1; perhaps TRBD1 as D (5 bases). The CDR3 sequence is 11 residues long. The V and J ends lost 9 bases and 5 bases respectively, with 8 bases between them. Germline CDR1 and CDR2: LNHDA and SQIVND (reference sequence).

This chain links TRBV9 with TRBJ2-7; 8 bases line up with TRBD2. The junction had 2 bases not matched to a gene; V was cut back by 0 bases and J by 0 bases. Germline assignment: CDR1 SGDLS and CDR2 YYNGEE. The CDR3 runs to 15 residues. CDR3 bases: TGTGCCAGCAGCGTAGGAGGGACTAGCTCCTACGAGCAGTACTTC. Protein product: CASSVGGTSSYEQYF.

The rearrangement joins TRBV6-1 to TRBJ2-5; TRBD2 aligns across 9 bases. The CDR3 is made up of 15 amino acids. With 8 bases clipped from V and 1 base from J, the junction kept 8 bases outside the gene matches. Looked up from germline, CDR1 is MNHNS and CDR2 is SASEGT. The CDR3 loop reads CASQRAREGQETQYF. The DNA of the CDR3 is TGTGCCAGCCAAAGGGCGCGGGAGGGCCAAGAGACCCAGTACTTC.

About this clone: This sample includes further DNA sequences coding for the same CDR3. The chain is built from TRBV4-2 and TRBJ2-7; D uncertain. The germline CDR1 and CDR2 sequences are LGHNA and YNFKEQ. Trimming left V 0 bases short and J 1 base short, with 4 bases between. The CDR3 has 13 amino acids. CDR3 in amino acids: CASSQDRSYEQYF. CDR3 DNA sequence: TGTGCCAGCAGCCAAGACAGATCCTACGAGCAGTACTTC.